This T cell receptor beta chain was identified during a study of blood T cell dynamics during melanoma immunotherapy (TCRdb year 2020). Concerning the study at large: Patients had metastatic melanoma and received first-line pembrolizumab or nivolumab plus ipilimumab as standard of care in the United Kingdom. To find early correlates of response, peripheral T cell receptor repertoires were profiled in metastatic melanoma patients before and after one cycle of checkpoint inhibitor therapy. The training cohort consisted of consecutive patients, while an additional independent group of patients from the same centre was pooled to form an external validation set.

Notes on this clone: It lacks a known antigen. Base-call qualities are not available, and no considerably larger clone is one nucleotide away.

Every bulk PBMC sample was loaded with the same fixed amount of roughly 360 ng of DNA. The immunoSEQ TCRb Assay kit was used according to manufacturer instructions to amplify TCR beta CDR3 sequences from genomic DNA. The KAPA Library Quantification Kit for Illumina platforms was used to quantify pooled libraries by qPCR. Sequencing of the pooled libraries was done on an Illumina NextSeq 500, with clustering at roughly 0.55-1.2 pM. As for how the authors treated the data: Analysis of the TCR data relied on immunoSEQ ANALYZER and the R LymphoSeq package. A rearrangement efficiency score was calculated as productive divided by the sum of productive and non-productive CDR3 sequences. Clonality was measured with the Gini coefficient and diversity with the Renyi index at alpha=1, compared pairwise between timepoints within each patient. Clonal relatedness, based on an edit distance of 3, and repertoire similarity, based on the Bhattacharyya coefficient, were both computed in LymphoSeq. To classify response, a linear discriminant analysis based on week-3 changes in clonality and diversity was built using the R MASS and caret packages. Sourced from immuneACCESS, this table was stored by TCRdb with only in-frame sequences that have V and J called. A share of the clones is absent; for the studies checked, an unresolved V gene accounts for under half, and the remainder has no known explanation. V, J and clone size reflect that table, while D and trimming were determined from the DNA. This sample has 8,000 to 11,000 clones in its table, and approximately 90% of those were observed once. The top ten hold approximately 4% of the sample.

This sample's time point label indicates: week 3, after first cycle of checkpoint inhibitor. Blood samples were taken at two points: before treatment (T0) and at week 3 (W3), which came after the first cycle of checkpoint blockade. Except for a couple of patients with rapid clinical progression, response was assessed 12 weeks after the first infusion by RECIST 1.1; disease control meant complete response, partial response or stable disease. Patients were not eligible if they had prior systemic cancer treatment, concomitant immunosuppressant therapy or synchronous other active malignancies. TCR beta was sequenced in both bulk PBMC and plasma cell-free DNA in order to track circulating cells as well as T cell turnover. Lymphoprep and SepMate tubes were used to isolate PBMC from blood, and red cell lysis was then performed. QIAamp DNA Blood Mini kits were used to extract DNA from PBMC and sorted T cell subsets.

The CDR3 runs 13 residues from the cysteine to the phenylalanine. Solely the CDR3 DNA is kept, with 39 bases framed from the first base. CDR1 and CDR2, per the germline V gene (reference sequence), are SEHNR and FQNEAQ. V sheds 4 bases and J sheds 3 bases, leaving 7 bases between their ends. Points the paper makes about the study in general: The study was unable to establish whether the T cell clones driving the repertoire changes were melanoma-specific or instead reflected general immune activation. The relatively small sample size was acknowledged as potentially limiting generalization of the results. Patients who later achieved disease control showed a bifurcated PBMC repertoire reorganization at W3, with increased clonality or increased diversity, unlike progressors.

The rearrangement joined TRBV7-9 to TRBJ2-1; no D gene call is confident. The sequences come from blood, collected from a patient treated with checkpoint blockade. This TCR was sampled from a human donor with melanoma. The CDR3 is CASSSPNYNEQFF. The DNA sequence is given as TGTGCCAGCAGCTCTCCTAACTACAATGAGCAGTTCTTC.